The present T cell receptor (beta chain) was sequenced within a study of T cells in Graves' hyperthyroidism and ophthalmopathy. Only a few counts were recorded for this clonotype. The investigators amplified TCR beta CDR3 regions from RNA transcripts. First-round RT-PCR with HTBI primers amplified the TCR CDR3 region. TCRdb re-called the multiplex PCR reads through MiXCR, storing one row per CDR3 protein. The sample shows 500,000 to 600,000 distinct CDR3 sequences, around 15% of them seen only once. Germline CDR1 and CDR2: DFQATT and SNEGSKA (reference sequence). The trim removed 6 bases at V and 7 bases at J, leaving 6 bases unmatched. The CDR3 has 12 amino acids. Absent ophthalmopathy progression within 18 months defined stable Graves' hyperthyroidism. Reasons for excluding patients were uncontrolled infection, other autoimmune disease, pregnancy or lactation. The diagnoses drew upon clinical symptoms, serum thyroxine and TRAb, thyroid ultrasound and orbital computed tomography.

Specimen: blood. V usage is TRBV20-1 and J usage is TRBJ1-5; 7 positions agree with TRBD1. This receptor was obtained from a woman aged 18-29 years with Graves' hyperthyroidism. This CDR3 reads CSATTGNQPQHF. CDR3 bases: TGCAGTGCCACGACAGGGAACCAGCCCCAGCATTTT.